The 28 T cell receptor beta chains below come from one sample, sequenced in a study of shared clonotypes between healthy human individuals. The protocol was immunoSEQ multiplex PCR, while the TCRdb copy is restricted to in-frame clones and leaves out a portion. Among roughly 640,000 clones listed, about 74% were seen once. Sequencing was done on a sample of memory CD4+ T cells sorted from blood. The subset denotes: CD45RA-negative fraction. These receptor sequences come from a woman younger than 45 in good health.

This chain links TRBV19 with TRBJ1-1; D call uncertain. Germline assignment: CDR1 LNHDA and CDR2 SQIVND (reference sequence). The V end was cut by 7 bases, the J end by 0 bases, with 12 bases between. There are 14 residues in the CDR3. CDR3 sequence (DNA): TGTGCCAGTAAGGAAGATATCATGAACACTGAAGCTTTCTTT. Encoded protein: CASKEDIMNTEAFF.

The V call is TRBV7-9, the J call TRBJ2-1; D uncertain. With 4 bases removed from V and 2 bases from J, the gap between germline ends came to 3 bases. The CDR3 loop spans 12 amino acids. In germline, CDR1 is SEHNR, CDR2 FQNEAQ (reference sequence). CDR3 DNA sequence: TGTGCCAGCAGCTCTCCCTACAATGAGCAGTTCTTC. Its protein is CASSSPYNEQFF.

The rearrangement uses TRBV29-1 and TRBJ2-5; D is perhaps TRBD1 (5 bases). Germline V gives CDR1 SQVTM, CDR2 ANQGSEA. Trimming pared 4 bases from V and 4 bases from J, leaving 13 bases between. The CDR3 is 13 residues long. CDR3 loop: CSVVRQGGETQYF. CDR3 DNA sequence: TGCAGCGTTGTACGGCAGGGTGGAGAGACCCAGTACTTC.

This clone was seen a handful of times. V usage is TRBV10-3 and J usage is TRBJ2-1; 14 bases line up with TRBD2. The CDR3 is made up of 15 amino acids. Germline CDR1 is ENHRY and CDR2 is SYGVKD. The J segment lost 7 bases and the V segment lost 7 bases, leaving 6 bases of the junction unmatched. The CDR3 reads CAITPGLAGVNEQFF. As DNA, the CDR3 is TGTGCCATCACCCCGGGACTAGCGGGAGTGAATGAGCAGTTCTTC.

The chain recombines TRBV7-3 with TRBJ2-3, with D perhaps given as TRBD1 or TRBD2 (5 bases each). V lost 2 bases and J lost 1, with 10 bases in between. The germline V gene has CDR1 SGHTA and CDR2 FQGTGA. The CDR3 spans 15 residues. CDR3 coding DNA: TGTGCCAGCAGCTTATTCGGGACGGGCACAGATACGCAGTATTTT. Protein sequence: CASSLFGTGTDTQYF. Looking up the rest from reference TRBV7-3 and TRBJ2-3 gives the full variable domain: GAGVSQTPSNKVTEKGKYVELRCDPISGHTALYWYRQSLGQGPEFLIYFQGTGAADDSGLPNDRFFAVRPEGSVSTLKIQRTERGDSAVYLCASSLFGTGTDTQYFGPGTRLTVL.

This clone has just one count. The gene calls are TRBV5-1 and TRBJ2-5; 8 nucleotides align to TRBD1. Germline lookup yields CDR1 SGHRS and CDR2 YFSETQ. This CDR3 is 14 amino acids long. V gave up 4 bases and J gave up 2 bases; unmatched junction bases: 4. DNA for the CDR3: TGCGCCAGCAGCGTACAGGGGGTACAAGAGACCCAGTACTTC. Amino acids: CASSVQGVQETQYF.

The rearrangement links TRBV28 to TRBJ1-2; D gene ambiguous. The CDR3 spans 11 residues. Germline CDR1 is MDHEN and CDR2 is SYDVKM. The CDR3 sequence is CALRTNYGYTF. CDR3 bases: TGTGCGTTGAGGACTAACTATGGCTACACCTTC.

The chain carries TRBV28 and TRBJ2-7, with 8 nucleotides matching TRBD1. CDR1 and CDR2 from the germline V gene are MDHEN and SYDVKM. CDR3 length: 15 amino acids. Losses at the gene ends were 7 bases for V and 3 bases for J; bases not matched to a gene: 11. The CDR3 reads CASISGGPGIYEQYF. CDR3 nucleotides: TGTGCCAGCATATCAGGGGGCCCCGGGATCTACGAGCAGTACTTC.

CDR3 protein: CASSLKRASPTQYF. CDR3 nucleotide sequence: TGTGCCAGCAGTCTGAAGCGGGCCTCCCCGACCCAGTACTTC. The rearrangement uses TRBV27 and TRBJ2-5; D possibly corresponds to TRBD2 (6 bases). Between the trimmed V and J ends, which lost 5 bases and 7 bases, there was a span of 17 bases. This CDR3 spans 14 amino acids. Per germline, CDR1 MNHEY and CDR2 SMNVEV (reference sequence).

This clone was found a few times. The CDR3 region is CASRGTGDYNEQFF. The CDR3 DNA sequence: TGTGCCAGCAGGGGGACAGGGGACTACAATGAGCAGTTCTTC. The rearrangement joins TRBV27 to TRBJ2-1, with 10 bases identical to TRBD1. CDR3 size: 14 residues. The V and J ends lost 6 bases and 3 bases, in that order; junction bases with no gene match: 2. CDR1 MNHEY and CDR2 SMNVEV come from the germline V gene (reference sequence).

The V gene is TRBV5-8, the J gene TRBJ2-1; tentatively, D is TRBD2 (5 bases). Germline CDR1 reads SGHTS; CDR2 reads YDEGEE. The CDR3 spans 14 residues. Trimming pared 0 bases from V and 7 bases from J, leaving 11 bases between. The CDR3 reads CASSLEGVRNEQFF. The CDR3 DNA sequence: TGTGCCAGCAGCTTGGAGGGAGTAAGGAATGAGCAGTTCTTC.

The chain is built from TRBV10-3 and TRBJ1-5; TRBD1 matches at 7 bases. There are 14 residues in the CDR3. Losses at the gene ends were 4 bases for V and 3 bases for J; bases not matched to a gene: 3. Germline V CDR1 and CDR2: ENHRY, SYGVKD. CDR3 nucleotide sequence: TGTGCCATCAGTGGACAGGGTACCAATCAGCCCCAGCATTTT. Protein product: CAISGQGTNQPQHF.

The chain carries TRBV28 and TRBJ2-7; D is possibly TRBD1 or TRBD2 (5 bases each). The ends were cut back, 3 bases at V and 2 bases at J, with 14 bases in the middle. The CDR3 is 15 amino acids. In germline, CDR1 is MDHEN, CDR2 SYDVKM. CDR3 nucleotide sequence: TGTGCCAGCAGTTTGATGACCGGGGCCCCCTACGAGCAGTACTTC. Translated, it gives CASSLMTGAPYEQYF.

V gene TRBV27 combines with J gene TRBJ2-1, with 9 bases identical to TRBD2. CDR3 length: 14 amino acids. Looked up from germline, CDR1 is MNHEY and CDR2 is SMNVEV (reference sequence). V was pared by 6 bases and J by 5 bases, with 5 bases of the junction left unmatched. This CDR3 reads CASRGTSFHNEQFF. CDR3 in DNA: TGTGCCAGCAGAGGGACTAGCTTCCACAATGAGCAGTTCTTC.

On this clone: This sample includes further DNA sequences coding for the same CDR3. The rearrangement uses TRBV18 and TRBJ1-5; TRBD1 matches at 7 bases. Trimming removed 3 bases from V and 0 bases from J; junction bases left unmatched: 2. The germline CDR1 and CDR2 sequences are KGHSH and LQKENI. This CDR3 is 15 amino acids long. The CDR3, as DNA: TGTGCCAGCTCACCCACAGGGGATAGCAATCAGCCCCAGCATTTT. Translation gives CASSPTGDSNQPQHF.

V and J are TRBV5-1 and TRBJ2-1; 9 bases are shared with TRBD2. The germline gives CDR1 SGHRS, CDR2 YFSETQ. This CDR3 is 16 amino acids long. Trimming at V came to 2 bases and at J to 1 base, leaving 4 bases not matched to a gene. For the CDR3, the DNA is TGCGCCAGCAGCTTATCTAGCGGGATGTCCTACAATGAGCAGTTCTTC. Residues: CASSLSSGMSYNEQFF.

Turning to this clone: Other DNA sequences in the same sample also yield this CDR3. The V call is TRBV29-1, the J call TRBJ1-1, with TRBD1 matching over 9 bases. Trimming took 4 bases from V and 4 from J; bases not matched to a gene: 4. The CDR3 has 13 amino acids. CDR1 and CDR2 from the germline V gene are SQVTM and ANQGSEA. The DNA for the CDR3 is TGCAGCGTTGCGACAGGGGGACTCACTGAAGCTTTCTTT. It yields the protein CSVATGGLTEAFF.

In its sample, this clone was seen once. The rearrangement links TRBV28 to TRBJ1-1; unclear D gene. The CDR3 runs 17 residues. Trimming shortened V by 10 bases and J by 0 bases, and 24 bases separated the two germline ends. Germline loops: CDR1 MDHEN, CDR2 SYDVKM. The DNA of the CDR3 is TGTGCCATAATCCCACGGACGGGCAGCCGCTTGAACACTGAAGCTTTCTTT. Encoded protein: CAIIPRTGSRLNTEAFF.

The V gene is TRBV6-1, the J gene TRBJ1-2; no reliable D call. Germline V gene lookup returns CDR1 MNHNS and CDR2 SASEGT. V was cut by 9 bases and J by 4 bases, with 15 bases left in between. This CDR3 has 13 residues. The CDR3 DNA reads TGTGCCAGTATTGTGGCAGACTCCTATGGCTACACCTTC. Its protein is CASIVADSYGYTF.

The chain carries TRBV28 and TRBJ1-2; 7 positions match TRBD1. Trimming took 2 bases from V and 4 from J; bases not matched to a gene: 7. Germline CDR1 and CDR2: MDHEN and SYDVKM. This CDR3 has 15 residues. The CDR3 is CASSLHSGGAYGYTF. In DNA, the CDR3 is TGTGCCAGCAGTTTACACTCAGGGGGGGCCTATGGCTACACCTTC.

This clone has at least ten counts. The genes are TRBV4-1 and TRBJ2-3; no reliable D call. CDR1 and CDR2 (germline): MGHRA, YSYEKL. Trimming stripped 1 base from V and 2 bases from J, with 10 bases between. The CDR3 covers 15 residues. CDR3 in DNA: TGCGCCAGCAGCCAAGCTTCGCGGAACACAGATACGCAGTATTTT. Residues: CASSQASRNTDTQYF.

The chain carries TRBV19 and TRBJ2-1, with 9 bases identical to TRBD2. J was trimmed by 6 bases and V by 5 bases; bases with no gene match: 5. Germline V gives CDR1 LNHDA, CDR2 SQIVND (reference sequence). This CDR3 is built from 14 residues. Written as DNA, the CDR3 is TGTGCCAGTAGTCATACTAGCGGGCCCAATGAGCAGTTCTTC. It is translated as CASSHTSGPNEQFF.

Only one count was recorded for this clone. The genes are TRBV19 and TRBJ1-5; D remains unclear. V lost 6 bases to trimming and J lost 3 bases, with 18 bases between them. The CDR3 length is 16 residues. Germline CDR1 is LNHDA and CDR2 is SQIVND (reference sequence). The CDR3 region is CASRRTDLGHNQPQHF. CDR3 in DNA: TGTGCCAGTAGACGGACCGACCTCGGGCACAATCAGCCCCAGCATTTT.

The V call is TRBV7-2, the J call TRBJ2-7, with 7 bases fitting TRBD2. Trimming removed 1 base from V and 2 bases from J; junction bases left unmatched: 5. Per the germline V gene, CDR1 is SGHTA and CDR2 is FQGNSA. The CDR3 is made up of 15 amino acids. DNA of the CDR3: TGTGCCAGCAGCTTAGATTCCAGCGGGGCCTACGAGCAGTACTTC. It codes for CASSLDSSGAYEQYF.

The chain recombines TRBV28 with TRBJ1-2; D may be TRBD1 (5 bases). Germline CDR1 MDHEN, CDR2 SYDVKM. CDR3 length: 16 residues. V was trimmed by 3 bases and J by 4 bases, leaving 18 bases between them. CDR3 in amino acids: CASSFAPKAGPYGYTF. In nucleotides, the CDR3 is TGTGCCAGCAGTTTCGCCCCCAAGGCAGGGCCCTATGGCTACACCTTC.

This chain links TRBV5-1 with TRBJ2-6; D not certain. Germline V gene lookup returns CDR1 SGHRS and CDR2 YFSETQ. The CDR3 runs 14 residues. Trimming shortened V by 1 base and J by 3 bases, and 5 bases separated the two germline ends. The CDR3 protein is CASSLLDGANVLTF. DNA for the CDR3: TGCGCCAGCAGCTTGCTTGATGGGGCCAACGTCCTGACTTTC.

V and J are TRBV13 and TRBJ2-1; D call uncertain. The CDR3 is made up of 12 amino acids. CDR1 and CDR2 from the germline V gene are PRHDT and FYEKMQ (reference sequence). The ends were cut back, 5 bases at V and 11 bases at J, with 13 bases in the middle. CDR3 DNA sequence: TGTGCCAGCAGCAACCTCTTGGCCCAGCAGTTCTTC. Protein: CASSNLLAQQFF.

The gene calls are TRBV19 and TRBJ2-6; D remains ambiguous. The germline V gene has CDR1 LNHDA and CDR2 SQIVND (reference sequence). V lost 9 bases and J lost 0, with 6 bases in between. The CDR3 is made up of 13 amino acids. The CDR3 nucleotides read TGTGCCAGCCGATACTCTGGGGCCAACGTCCTGACTTTC. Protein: CASRYSGANVLTF.